The clone carrying this T cell receptor (beta chain) is deemed medium-sized (0.01 to 0.1%). Its antigen is undetermined. This specimen belongs to a study of T cell repertoires in cytomegalovirus infection. The wider study: Indicated by public TCR beta signatures were CMV infection and matching HLA type.

Overall study findings and caveats: The response measured ex vivo was dominated by TCR beta clonotypes (HLA-C-restricted and CMV-specific). Summed frequency of public TCR beta families distinguished CMV carriers with the relevant HLA.

TCRdb itself ran the reads through MiXCR, one entry per CDR3 protein. The sample has about 320,000 distinct CDR3 sequences; around a tenth are singletons. The receptor comes from a human donor in good health (CMV status not recorded). Some clones in this sample may be carry-over from other donors' samples. The sample consisted of PBMCs.

CDR3 DNA: TGTGCCAGCAGCTCGATGGGGAGGAACAGGGAAGATGGCTACACCTTC. This translates into CASSSMGRNREDGYTF. The rearrangement links TRBV7-2 to TRBJ1-2; D might be TRBD1 (6 bases). Trimming removed 4 bases at V and 6 bases at J, with 21 bases between. Looked up from germline, CDR1 is SGHTA and CDR2 is FQGNSA. CDR3 length equals 16 residues.